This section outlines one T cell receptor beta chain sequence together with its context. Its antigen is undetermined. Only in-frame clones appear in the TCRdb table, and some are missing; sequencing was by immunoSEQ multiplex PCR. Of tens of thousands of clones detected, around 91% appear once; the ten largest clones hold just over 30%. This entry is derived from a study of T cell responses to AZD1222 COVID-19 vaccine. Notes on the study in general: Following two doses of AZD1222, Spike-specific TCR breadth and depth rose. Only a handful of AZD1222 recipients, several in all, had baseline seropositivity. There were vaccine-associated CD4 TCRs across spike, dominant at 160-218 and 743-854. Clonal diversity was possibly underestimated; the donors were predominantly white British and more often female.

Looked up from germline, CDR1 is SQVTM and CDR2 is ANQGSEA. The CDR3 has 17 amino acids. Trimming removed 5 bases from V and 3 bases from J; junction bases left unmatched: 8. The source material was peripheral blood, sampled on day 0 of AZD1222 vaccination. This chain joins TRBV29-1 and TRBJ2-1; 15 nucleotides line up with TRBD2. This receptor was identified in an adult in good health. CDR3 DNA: TGCAGCGTTCCGAGGACTAGCGGGAGGGCCTTCTACAATGAGCAGTTCTTC. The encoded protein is CSVPRTSGRAFYNEQFF.